These 3 T cell receptor beta chains originate from one sample sequenced in a study of T cell responses to AZD1222 COVID-19 vaccine. The data were produced by immunoSEQ multiplex PCR, yet TCRdb's version contains in-frame clones alone and is incomplete. Of 180,000 or so clones in the sample, around 89% were seen once. The sequencing used peripheral blood, collected 28 days after the second AZD1222 dose. These receptors originate from an adult who received the AZD1222 COVID-19 vaccine.

The chain employs TRBV28 and TRBJ1-4; 8 bases align to TRBD1. V dropped 8 bases and J dropped 7; count of bases not matched to a gene: 9. Germline V gene sequence: CDR1 MDHEN, CDR2 SYDVKM. This CDR3 is built from 14 residues. In DNA, the CDR3 is TGTGCCAGCGCTTACAGGGGGTCGAGTGAAAAACTGTTTTTT. Translating it yields CASAYRGSSEKLFF.

The genes are TRBV7-2 and TRBJ2-3, with 7 nucleotides matching TRBD2. Germline CDR1 is SGHTA and CDR2 is FQGNSA. V gave up 2 bases and J gave up 0 bases; unmatched junction bases: 5. This CDR3 region has 16 residues. CDR3 coding DNA: TGTGCCAGCAGCTTACCGGGACTACATAGCACAGATACGCAGTATTTT. Translation: CASSLPGLHSTDTQYF.

The chain links TRBV11-2 to TRBJ2-3; the match to TRBD1 covers 8 bases. This CDR3 has 14 residues. CDR1 and CDR2 from the germline V gene are SGHAT and FQNNGV. V shed 1 base and J 3 bases; nucleotides not matched to a gene: 0. Here the CDR3 DNA reads TGTGCCAGCAGCTTAGGGACAGGGACAGATACGCAGTATTTT. Amino acids: CASSLGTGTDTQYF.